This T cell receptor beta chain derives from a study of cytomegalovirus exposure and HLA in healthy donors. Every donor was a healthy person donating bone marrow. A multiplex PCR was run with 60 Vbeta primers and 13 Jbeta primers. The method was immunoSEQ multiplex PCR; TCRdb's version includes in-frame clones alone and lacks a portion of them. The sample lists 130,000 or so clones; 74% were seen once. This clone was detected only once. CDR1 and CDR2 from the germline V gene are MDHEN and SYDVKM. The CDR3 covers 12 residues. V was shortened by 8 bases and J by 11 bases, with 18 bases between the two germline ends.

This TCR derives from a man aged 35-49 years in good health and CMV-seropositive. Specimen: PBMCs. This chain links TRBV28 with TRBJ1-1; the D gene is possibly TRBD1 (6 bases). The DNA of the CDR3 is TGTGCCAGCGCTGTCAGACAGGAAGGGGCTTTCTTT. Amino acid sequence: CASAVRQEGAFF.